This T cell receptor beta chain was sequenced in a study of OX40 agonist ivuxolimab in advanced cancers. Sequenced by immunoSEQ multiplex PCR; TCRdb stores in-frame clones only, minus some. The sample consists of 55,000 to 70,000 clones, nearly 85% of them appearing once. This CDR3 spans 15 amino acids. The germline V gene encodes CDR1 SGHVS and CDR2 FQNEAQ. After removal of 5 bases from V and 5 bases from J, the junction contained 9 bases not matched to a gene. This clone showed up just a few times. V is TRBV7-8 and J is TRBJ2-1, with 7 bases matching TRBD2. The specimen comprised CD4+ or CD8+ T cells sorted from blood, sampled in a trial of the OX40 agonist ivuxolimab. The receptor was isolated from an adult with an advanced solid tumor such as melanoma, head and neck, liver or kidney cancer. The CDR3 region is CASSVGRPPNNEQFF. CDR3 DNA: TGTGCCAGCAGCGTCGGGAGGCCCCCGAACAATGAGCAGTTCTTC. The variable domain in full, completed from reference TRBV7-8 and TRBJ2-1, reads GAGVSQSPRYKVAKRGQDVALRCDPISGHVSLFWYQQALGQGPEFLTYFQNEAQLDKSGLPSDRFFAERPEGSVSTLKIQRTQQEDSAVYLCASSVGRPPNNEQFFGPGTRLTVL.